A selection of T cell receptor beta chains follows, all from one sample in a study of blood T cell repertoires in COVID-19. Some clones are missing from TCRdb's copy, which holds only in-frame ones; the method was immunoSEQ multiplex PCR. The sample contains approximately 240,000 clones, around nine tenths of which appear only once. The sample comprised peripheral blood. The receptor source for this set is a woman aged 40-49 years who had recovered from COVID-19. Both conserved end residues are part of each CDR3. A D gene is named only where the DNA matches it firmly. Expanded clones get a size class; other rows say once, few or many, or leave the size out.

CDR3 length	D gene	V gene	clone size	J gene	CDR3 protein	CDR3 DNA
15	.	TRBV7-2	.	TRBJ2-5	CASSFGQLTQETQYF	TGTGCCAGCAGCTTTGGACAGCTAACCCAAGAGACCCAGTACTTC
16	.	TRBV3-1/TRBV3-2	.	TRBJ1-5	CASSQTTGYSNQPQHF	TGTGCCAGCAGCCAAACGACAGGTTATAGCAATCAGCCCCAGCATTTT
13	TRBD2	TRBV7-2	.	TRBJ2-3	CASIIRGGDTQYF	TGTGCCAGCATCATCCGCGGGGGAGATACGCAGTATTTT
11	.	TRBV30	.	TRBJ1-2	CAFESGYGYTF	TGTGCCTTCGAGTCTGGCTATGGCTACACCTTC
16	TRBD2	TRBV19	.	TRBJ2-1	CASSETGGLVKNEQFF	TGTGCCAGTAGCGAGACGGGGGGACTAGTGAAAAATGAGCAGTTCTTC
14	.	TRBV7-2	.	TRBJ1-2	CASSPGGGHYGYTF	TGTGCCAGCAGCCCTGGGGGGGGCCACTATGGCTACACCTTC
15	TRBD2	TRBV6-1	.	TRBJ2-7	CASSSERGEIYEQYF	TGTGCCAGCAGCTCGGAGCGGGGGGAAATCTACGAGCAGTACTTC
16	TRBD1	TRBV7-2	.	TRBJ2-1	CASSLRDRSTYNEQFF	TGTGCCAGCAGCCTACGGGACAGATCTACCTACAATGAGCAGTTCTTC
11	.	TRBV6-5	.	TRBJ1-2	CASRNLNGYTF	TGTGCCAGCAGAAACTTGAATGGCTACACCTTC
14	TRBD1	TRBV5-4	.	TRBJ1-2	CASSLGTGNYGYTF	TGTGCCAGCAGCTTGGGGACAGGGAACTATGGCTACACCTTC
13	.	TRBV7-2	.	TRBJ1-5	CASNGGIYQPQHF	TGTGCCAGCAATGGGGGGATTTATCAGCCCCAGCATTTT
15	.	TRBV24-1	.	TRBJ2-5	CATSDHRETKETQYF	TGTGCCACCAGTGATCACCGGGAGACGAAAGAGACCCAGTACTTC
15	.	TRBV6-1	.	TRBJ1-3	CASSEAGLSGNTIYF	TGTGCCAGCAGTGAAGCGGGACTCTCTGGAAACACCATATATTTT
15	TRBD2	TRBV19	.	TRBJ2-7	CASSLLAGGPVQQYF	TGTGCCAGTAGTTTGCTAGCGGGAGGGCCTGTGCAGCAGTACTTC
14	TRBD1	TRBV28	.	TRBJ1-4	CASRREGADEKLFF	TGTGCCAGCAGGCGGGAGGGGGCAGATGAAAAACTGTTTTTT
15	.	TRBV4-2	.	TRBJ1-2	CASSQDGTAPSGYTF	TGTGCCAGCAGCCAAGATGGAACAGCCCCGTCTGGCTACACCTTC
14	TRBD1	TRBV6-5	once	TRBJ2-5	CASSRNRGGETQYF	TGTGCCAGCAGTCGGAACAGGGGTGGGGAGACCCAGTACTTC
15	TRBD1	TRBV6-5	.	TRBJ2-7	CASSQATGAAVEQYF	TGTGCCAGCAGCCAAGCGACAGGGGCTGCCGTCGAGCAGTACTTC
17	.	TRBV4-1	.	TRBJ1-5	CASSQVGGVGGNQPQHF	TGCGCCAGCAGCCAAGTAGGGGGTGTCGGGGGCAATCAGCCCCAGCATTTT
16	TRBD2	TRBV4-1	.	TRBJ2-3	CASSPKLAGEKDTQYF	TGCGCCAGCAGCCCTAAACTAGCGGGGGAAAAAGATACGCAGTATTTT
16	.	TRBV11-3	.	TRBJ1-1	CASSLPLTGMNTEAFF	TGTGCCAGCAGCTTACCATTAACAGGAATGAACACTGAAGCTTTCTTT
15	TRBD1	TRBV27	.	TRBJ1-2	CASSLDRGLAYGYTF	TGTGCCAGCAGTCTAGACAGGGGGCTCGCCTATGGCTACACCTTC
15	TRBD1	TRBV3-1/TRBV3-2	.	TRBJ2-7	CASSHTGTGSHEQYF	TGTGCCAGCAGCCATACCGGGACAGGGAGCCACGAGCAGTACTTC
11	.	TRBV3-1/TRBV3-2	few	TRBJ2-5	CASSQGQTQYF	TGTGCCAGCAGCCAAGGGCAGACCCAGTACTTC
15	.	TRBV7-2	.	TRBJ2-1	CASSFESQGYNEQFF	TGTGCCAGCAGTTTCGAGTCTCAGGGTTACAATGAGCAGTTCTTC
16	TRBD1	TRBV11-3	.	TRBJ2-7	CASSPGDRVNGDEQYF	TGTGCCAGCAGCCCAGGGGACAGGGTTAACGGCGACGAGCAGTACTTC
14	.	TRBV7-2	.	TRBJ2-5	CASSRRGAGETQYF	TGTGCCAGCAGCCGCCGGGGGGCCGGTGAGACCCAGTACTTC
13	.	TRBV5-1	.	TRBJ1-4	CASSLGGGEKLFF	TGCGCCAGCTCTTTAGGGGGTGGTGAAAAACTGTTTTTT
16	.	TRBV7-9	.	TRBJ2-5	CASSLVRQVLVETQYF	TGTGCCAGCAGCTTAGTCCGACAGGTGCTCGTTGAGACCCAGTACTTC
14	.	TRBV30	.	TRBJ2-7	CAWSKGVGDYEQYF	TGTGCCTGGAGTAAAGGGGTAGGAGACTACGAGCAGTACTTC
14	.	TRBV9	.	TRBJ2-2	CASSVSGVTGELFF	TGTGCCAGCAGCGTGTCAGGGGTTACCGGGGAGCTGTTTTTT
12	.	TRBV30	.	TRBJ2-3	CAWSVTENTQYF	TGTGCCTGGAGTGTAACGGAGAATACGCAGTATTTT
14	TRBD2	TRBV2	.	TRBJ2-5	CASSEWLAGETQYF	TGTGCCAGCAGTGAATGGCTAGCGGGAGAGACCCAGTACTTC
15	.	TRBV7-6	.	TRBJ1-5	CASSSSGGSNQPQHF	TGTGCCAGCAGCTCCTCCGGGGGGAGCAATCAGCCCCAGCATTTT
12	.	TRBV25-1	.	TRBJ2-7	CASSLAVDEQYF	TGTGCCAGCAGCCTCGCGGTTGACGAGCAGTACTTC
13	.	TRBV12-3/TRBV12-4	.	TRBJ1-6	CASGRTVNSPLHF	TGTGCCTCCGGTCGGACAGTTAATTCACCCCTCCACTTT
15	TRBD1	TRBV5-6	.	TRBJ1-1	CASSLNTGVITEAFF	TGTGCCAGCAGCCTTAATACAGGGGTGATAACTGAAGCTTTCTTT
16	.	TRBV30	.	TRBJ2-7	CAWSGSGRTSAYEQYF	TGTGCCTGGAGTGGGTCCGGGAGAACCTCTGCCTACGAGCAGTACTTC
14	.	TRBV7-2	.	TRBJ2-2	CASSLVGNTGELFF	TGTGCCAGCAGCTTAGTGGGCAACACCGGGGAGCTGTTTTTT